The rows below give T cell receptor beta chains drawn from one sample of a study of blood T cell repertoires in COVID-19. Repertoires were generated with immunoSEQ multiplex PCR, while TCRdb's copy carries only in-frame clones and drops some. Altogether some 200,000 clones are present, 83% being singletons, with the ten largest covering 4.8%. The sample consisted of PBMCs or T cells enriched from blood (not recorded which). These receptors all come from a woman aged 45-65 years who had been exposed to COVID-19. Each CDR3 is given with its conserved first and last residue. Fields, in order: V gene, D gene, clone size, J gene, CDR3 protein, CDR3 DNA. The D gene is left open where the match is weak. Expanded clones get a size class; other rows say once, few or many, or leave the size out.

TRBV28,.,few,TRBJ1-1,CASQKQGWTEAFF,TGTGCCAGTCAGAAACAGGGATGGACTGAAGCTTTCTTT
TRBV7-9,.,.,TRBJ1-2,CASSTIQGKRDYGYTF,TGTGCCAGCAGCACTATACAGGGAAAGAGGGACTATGGCTACACCTTC
TRBV11-2,.,.,TRBJ1-1,CASSPPQGNTEAFF,TGTGCCAGCAGCCCACCTCAGGGGAACACTGAAGCTTTCTTT
TRBV5-6,.,once,TRBJ1-1,CASSRTGSYTEAFF,TGTGCCAGCAGCCGAACAGGGTCTTACACTGAAGCTTTCTTT
TRBV30,.,.,TRBJ2-4,CAWESSGAKNIQYF,TGTGCCTGGGAGTCCTCGGGGGCCAAAAACATTCAGTACTTC
TRBV7-2,TRBD2,.,TRBJ2-5,CASSLALAGGRAQETQYF,TGTGCCAGCAGCTTAGCTCTAGCGGGGGGGCGGGCCCAAGAGACCCAGTACTTC
TRBV5-4,.,few,TRBJ1-1,CASSLGGYMNTEAFF,TGTGCCAGCAGCTTGGGAGGTTACATGAACACTGAAGCTTTCTTT
TRBV29-1,.,.,TRBJ1-5,CSVVEYGQPQHF,TGCAGCGTCGTGGAGTATGGTCAGCCCCAGCATTTT
TRBV5-1,.,once,TRBJ2-3,CASSPNTGTDTQYF,TGCGCCAGCAGCCCGAATACGGGGACAGATACGCAGTATTTT
TRBV12-5,TRBD1,once,TRBJ1-2,CASGLAGTGKDYGYTF,TGTGCTAGTGGTTTGGCCGGGACAGGGAAAGACTATGGCTACACCTTC
TRBV27,TRBD1,.,TRBJ1-1,CASSLSGTGRDTEAFF,TGTGCCAGCAGTTTATCCGGGACAGGGAGGGACACTGAAGCTTTCTTT
TRBV29-1,TRBD2,.,TRBJ2-1,CSASTSGLTNEQFF,TGCAGCGCCTCAACTAGCGGGCTTACCAATGAGCAGTTCTTC
TRBV9,TRBD2,.,TRBJ2-5,CASSAKGPGGIETQYF,TGTGCCAGCAGCGCAAAAGGTCCGGGGGGTATCGAGACCCAGTACTTC
TRBV7-9,.,.,TRBJ1-1,CASSPRDTEAFF,TGTGCCAGCAGCCCGAGGGACACTGAAGCTTTCTTT
TRBV2,.,.,TRBJ2-1,CASSGSNSYNEQFF,TGTGCCAGCAGTGGGAGTAACTCCTACAATGAGCAGTTCTTC
TRBV10-2,TRBD1,.,TRBJ1-5,CASSPRDRGQPQHF,TGCGCCAGCAGCCCCCGGGACAGGGGGCAGCCCCAGCATTTT
TRBV5-1,TRBD2,once,TRBJ2-7,CASSPFPSGAGGPREQYF,TGCGCCAGCAGCCCCTTTCCCTCGGGAGCGGGGGGGCCTCGGGAGCAGTACTTC
TRBV6-4,.,.,TRBJ1-5,CASMTGQHSNQPQHF,TGTGCCAGCATGACAGGACAGCATAGCAATCAGCCCCAGCATTTT
TRBV12-5,.,.,TRBJ2-2,CASGPRAGELFF,TGTGCTAGTGGCCCGAGGGCCGGGGAGCTGTTTTTT
TRBV30,TRBD2,.,TRBJ2-1,CAWSTRVKRGGDEQFF,TGTGCCTGGAGTACACGGGTCAAGCGGGGGGGCGATGAGCAGTTCTTC
TRBV24-1,.,.,TRBJ1-4,CATRVLREKLFF,TGTGCCACCAGGGTCCTAAGAGAAAAACTGTTTTTT
TRBV5-1,.,once,TRBJ2-2,CASSLEKTRSGELFF,TGCGCCAGCAGCTTGGAGAAAACCCGGAGCGGGGAGCTGTTTTTT
TRBV19,.,.,TRBJ1-2,CASTTGKGGYTF,TGTGCCAGTACCACAGGGAAAGGTGGCTACACCTTC
TRBV7-8,TRBD1,few,TRBJ1-5,CASREGGQVRNQPQHF,TGTGCCAGCAGAGAGGGGGGACAGGTCCGTAATCAGCCCCAGCATTTT
TRBV29-1,.,.,TRBJ1-3,CSATDRGGNTIYF,TGCAGCGCCACGGACAGAGGCGGAAACACCATATATTTT
TRBV2,.,.,TRBJ1-2,CAAPVGGNYGYTF,TGTGCCGCACCAGTCGGGGGGAACTATGGCTACACCTTC
TRBV10-3,TRBD1,once,TRBJ1-2,CATGQGSNYYGYTF,TGTGCCACCGGACAGGGGTCCAATTACTATGGCTACACCTTC
TRBV24-1,.,.,TRBJ2-3,CATSDFTDTQYF,TGTGCCACCAGTGACTTCACAGATACGCAGTATTTT
TRBV3-1/TRBV3-2,TRBD1,.,TRBJ1-1,CASSQGTGVAFF,TGTGCCAGCAGCCAAGGGACAGGGGTGGCTTTCTTT
TRBV10-3,.,.,TRBJ1-1,CAISEGRTTEAFF,TGTGCCATCAGTGAGGGGCGTACCACTGAAGCTTTCTTT
TRBV6-1,.,.,TRBJ1-1,CASSDAWTIKARGF,TGTGCCAGCAGTGACGCCTGGACAATAAAGGCCCGCGGATTT
TRBV30,.,.,TRBJ2-2,CAWEGGTGELFF,TGTGCCTGGGAAGGCGGGACCGGGGAGCTGTTTTTT